Each of the 21 T cell receptor beta chains below was sequenced from the same sample in a study of T-cell memory formation after mild COVID-19. A single record per CDR3 protein comes from TCRdb applying MiXCR to the 5' RACE reads. The sample yields roughly 240,000 distinct CDR3 sequences, about a sixth seen once. Specimen: PBMCs or a T cell subset sorted from them (not recorded which). All receptors derive from a man in his late teens or twenties who had mild COVID-19 (a few samples of this study predate the infection). Cell type and time point are not known.

The V and J genes are TRBV27 and TRBJ2-1; D may match TRBD1 or TRBD2 (5 bases each). This CDR3 spans 13 amino acids. The germline CDR1 and CDR2 sequences are MNHEY and SMNVEV (reference sequence). Trimming pared 4 bases from V and 6 bases from J, leaving 10 bases between. Here the CDR3 DNA reads TGTGCCAGCAGTTGGGGACGGATCAATGAGCAGTTCTTC. Residues: CASSWGRINEQFF.

This clonotype was recorded a few times. CDR3 loop: CASSLEPANYGYTF. The CDR3 DNA sequence: TGCGCCAGCAGCCTGGAACCGGCTAACTATGGCTACACCTTC. J is TRBJ1-2 and V is TRBV5-1; D gene ambiguous. The germline gives CDR1 SGHRS, CDR2 YFSETQ. CDR3 length: 14 amino acids. Trimming pared 4 bases from V and 0 bases from J, leaving 10 bases between.

The J gene is TRBJ2-1, the V gene TRBV27; D is undetermined. This CDR3 comprises 11 residues. Trimming took off 3 bases at V and 8 bases at J, with 5 bases between the two ends. CDR1 is MNHEY, CDR2 SMNVEV, per germline (reference sequence). This chain's CDR3 is CASSFDDEQFF. DNA of the CDR3: TGTGCCAGCAGTTTTGATGATGAGCAGTTCTTC.

The chain uses TRBV29-1 and TRBJ1-2; D is possibly TRBD1 (6 bases). This CDR3 has 11 residues. Trimming took off 7 bases at V and 4 bases at J, with 10 bases between the two ends. In germline, CDR1 is SQVTM, CDR2 ANQGSEA. This CDR3 reads CSADRTYGYTF. CDR3 DNA: TGCAGCGCAGACAGGACCTATGGCTACACCTTC. The whole variable domain, filled in from reference TRBV29-1 and TRBJ1-2, reads SAVISQKPSRDICQRGTSLTIQCQVDSQVTMMFWYRQQPGQSLTLIATANQGSEATYESGFVIDKFPISRPNLTFSTLTVSNMSPEDSSIYLCSADRTYGYTFGSGTRLTVV.

This chain connects TRBV29-1 to TRBJ2-7; D is uncertain. V shed 4 bases and J shed 3 bases, with 10 bases lying between them. The germline CDR1 and CDR2 sequences are SQVTM and ANQGSEA. The CDR3 length is 12 residues. Here the CDR3 reads CSVVGGYYEQYF. The CDR3 DNA reads TGCAGCGTTGTCGGCGGATACTACGAGCAGTACTTC.

This clonotype came up a few times. The V call is TRBV12-3 or TRBV12-4, the J call TRBJ2-3, with D uncertain. Trimming left V 7 bases short and J 6 bases short, with 11 bases between. CDR3 length: 12 amino acids. Here the CDR3 reads CASTFLGDTQYF. CDR3 DNA: TGTGCCAGCACTTTCTTGGGGGATACGCAGTATTTT.

This clonotype was counted between two and nine times. This chain uses TRBV7-3 with TRBJ2-1; 9 nucleotides align to TRBD2. The CDR3 runs 17 residues. Germline trimming cut 5 bases from V and 7 bases from J; bases unmatched to any gene: 15. Germline V CDR1 and CDR2: SGHTA, FQGTGA. The CDR3 nucleotides are TGTGCCAGCAGCCCACAGGCGGGGGGGCCGGGGTGGAATGAGCAGTTCTTC. Protein: CASSPQAGGPGWNEQFF.

The chain joins TRBV9 to TRBJ2-7; 7 bases fit TRBD2. CDR1 SGDLS and CDR2 YYNGEE come from the germline V gene. The V segment lost 8 bases and the J segment 2 bases; nucleotides outside the gene matches: 4. The CDR3 runs to 12 residues. The CDR3 coding sequence is TGTGCCAGTGGCGGGGGAGCCTACGAGCAGTACTTC. Protein product: CASGGGAYEQYF.

The sample holds a few counts of this clonotype. The V gene is TRBV6-6, the J gene TRBJ2-1; TRBD1 matches at 9 bases. Germline V gives CDR1 MNHNY, CDR2 SVGAGI (reference sequence). V lost 0 bases and J lost 7; bases outside the gene matches: 7. The CDR3 is made up of 16 amino acids. The CDR3 nucleotides read TGTGCCAGCAGTTACTCGGGACAGGGAGAAAGGAATGAGCAGTTCTTC. This sequence encodes CASSYSGQGERNEQFF.

V usage is TRBV3-1 and J usage is TRBJ2-3; the D is unclear. The CDR3 is 16 residues long. Germline CDR1 LGHDT, CDR2 YNNKEL (reference sequence). Trimming took off 4 bases at V and 2 bases at J, with 16 bases between the two ends. This chain's CDR3 is CASSPGVVLHTDTQYF. The CDR3 DNA sequence: TGTGCCAGCAGCCCAGGCGTCGTGTTGCACACAGATACGCAGTATTTT.

This clonotype occurred a few times. Germline is not matched at one junction end, which may reflect a read error. The chain employs TRBV6-2 or TRBV6-3 and TRBJ2-3, with TRBD1 matching 8 bases. The CDR3 is 18 residues long. The germline V gene has CDR1 MNHEY and CDR2 SVGEGT. The CDR3 region has the DNA TGTGCCAGCACTTACAATCCGAGACAGGGGTCTTTCACAGATACGCAGTATTTT. This translates into CASTYNPRQGSFTDTQYF.

There are a few counts of this clonotype. The gene calls are TRBV11-2 and TRBJ2-3; possible D gene TRBD2, 6 bases. The V gene lost 1 base and the J gene lost 8 bases, with 10 bases spanning the gap. Looked up from germline, CDR1 is SGHAT and CDR2 is FQNNGV. The CDR3 runs 13 residues. The CDR3 region is CASSLVTSSTQYF. The CDR3 DNA reads TGTGCCAGCAGCTTAGTTACTAGCAGTACGCAGTATTTT.

This clonotype was detected a few times. This chain links TRBV14 with TRBJ2-5, with D unclear. Trimming left V 3 bases short and J 0 bases short, with 8 bases between. This CDR3 comprises 14 residues. Per germline, CDR1 SGHDN and CDR2 FVKESK. The chain's CDR3 is CASSHRLYQETQYF. In DNA form, the CDR3 reads TGTGCCAGCAGCCACCGACTTTACCAAGAGACCCAGTACTTC.

This chain joins TRBV4-1 and TRBJ2-1; D gene uncertain. Trimming took off 1 base at V and 8 bases at J, with 15 bases between the two ends. CDR3 length: 15 residues. Germline V gives CDR1 MGHRA, CDR2 YSYEKL. CDR3 loop: CASSQVPPPVDEQFF. The CDR3 DNA sequence: TGCGCCAGCAGCCAAGTACCCCCCCCGGTGGATGAGCAGTTCTTC.

This clonotype turned up a few times. The chain joins TRBV9 to TRBJ1-1, with 8 bases matching TRBD1. There are 15 residues in the CDR3. After removal of 4 bases from V and 3 bases from J, the junction contained 8 bases not matched to a gene. Germline V gene data show CDR1 as SGDLS and CDR2 as YYNGEE. CDR3 DNA sequence: TGTGCCAGCAGCCCCGACAGGGGTTGGGACACTGAAGCTTTCTTT. Residues: CASSPDRGWDTEAFF. The full variable domain, in which reference TRBV9 and TRBJ1-1 provide the parts outside the CDR3, is DSGVTQTPKHLITATGQRVTLRCSPRSGDLSVYWYQQSLDQGLQFLIQYYNGEERAKGNILERFSAQQFPDLHSELNLSSLELGDSALYFCASSPDRGWDTEAFFGQGTRLTVV.

This chain uses TRBV18 with TRBJ1-5; TRBD1 agrees at 7 bases. J gave up 3 bases and V 4 bases, and 6 bases lay outside the gene matches. The germline CDR1 and CDR2 sequences are KGHSH and LQKENI. The CDR3 length is 15 residues. Here the CDR3 DNA reads TGTGCCAGCTCACAATCGACAGGGAACAATCAGCCCCAGCATTTT. Translated, it gives CASSQSTGNNQPQHF.

The J gene is TRBJ2-1, the V gene TRBV7-9, with 11 bases aligning to TRBD2. The CDR3 runs to 14 residues. V dropped 4 bases and J dropped 9; count of bases not matched to a gene: 5. Germline CDR1 SEHNR, CDR2 FQNEAQ (reference sequence). The CDR3 sequence is CASSYLAGGTEQFF. The CDR3 nucleotides read TGTGCCAGCAGCTACCTAGCGGGGGGCACTGAGCAGTTCTTC. The full variable domain, rest sourced from reference TRBV7-9 and TRBJ2-1, is DTGVSQNPRHKITKRGQNVTFRCDPISEHNRLYWYRQTLGQGPEFLTYFQNEAQLEKSRLLSDRFSAERPKGSFSTLEIQRTEQGDSAMYLCASSYLAGGTEQFFGPGTRLTVL.

This clonotype has more than one count but fewer than ten. The chain uses TRBV20-1 and TRBJ1-4, with D hard to call. Trimming cost V 3 bases and J 0 bases, with 11 bases left between them. CDR3 length: 15 amino acids. The germline V gene has CDR1 DFQATT and CDR2 SNEGSKA (reference sequence). The CDR3 loop reads CSARIDGATNEKLFF. Here the CDR3 DNA reads TGCAGTGCTAGGATCGACGGCGCAACTAATGAAAAACTGTTTTTT.

This chain connects TRBV20-1 to TRBJ1-2; the D is unclear. Trimming removed 5 bases at V and 8 bases at J, with 12 bases between. The CDR3 loop spans 11 amino acids. Germline lookup yields CDR1 DFQATT and CDR2 SNEGSKA (reference sequence). The CDR3 DNA is TGCAGTGCTCGAACTGCTGGCGGCTACACCTTC. Its translation: CSARTAGGYTF.

The chain recombines TRBV4-3 with TRBJ1-2, with D perhaps TRBD1 (6 bases). Germline V gives CDR1 LGHNA, CDR2 YSLEER. This CDR3 has 14 amino acids. V was trimmed by 4 bases and J by 3 bases, leaving 12 bases between them. In DNA form, the CDR3 reads TGCGCCAGCAGCCGAGTCGGACAGTACTATGGCTACACCTTC. Translating gives CASSRVGQYYGYTF.

This chain joins TRBV5-1 and TRBJ1-3; D gene unclear. V dropped 4 bases and J dropped 0 bases, with 14 bases sitting between them. CDR1 is SGHRS and CDR2 is YFSETQ in the germline V gene. CDR3 length: 16 residues. CDR3 nucleotide sequence: TGCGCCAGCAGCCCTCATCTCACGAGCTCTGGAAACACCATATATTTT. It specifies CASSPHLTSSGNTIYF.